These T cell receptor beta chains were read from a single sample in a study of shared clonotypes between healthy human individuals. Clones were sequenced by immunoSEQ multiplex PCR, and TCRdb holds only the in-frame ones, with some missing. In the table there are about 1.1 million clones, more than 75% of which are singletons. Sample: memory CD4+ T cells from PBMCs. The receptors were sampled from a man aged 18 to 30 in good health. Some clones in this sample may be carry-over from other donors' samples. The CDR3 runs from the conserved cysteine through the conserved F or W. The D gene is left open where the match is weak. The size of a clone is reported for some rows only, either as once, few or many, or as a class for expanded clones.

abundance,len,j_gene,v_gene,d_gene,CDR3aa,CDR3nt
NA,12,TRBJ2-3,TRBV15,NA,CATSRDVDTQYF,TGTGCCACCAGCAGAGATGTAGATACGCAGTATTTT
few,15,TRBJ1-4,TRBV4-2,TRBD1,CASTRKGTGEEKLFF,TGTGCCAGCACCAGAAAGGGGACAGGAGAGGAAAAACTGTTTTTT
once,15,TRBJ2-7,TRBV27,NA,CASSSRATRTYEQYF,TGTGCCAGCAGTTCCCGGGCCACCCGAACCTACGAGCAGTACTTC
NA,15,TRBJ2-5,TRBV7-9,NA,CASSPRRVRQETQYF,TGTGCCAGCAGCCCGCGGCGGGTGAGGCAAGAGACCCAGTACTTC
NA,15,TRBJ2-7,TRBV6-4,TRBD1,CASSAGTGGSYEQYF,TGTGCCAGCAGTGCCGGGACAGGGGGCTCCTACGAGCAGTACTTC
medium-sized,14,TRBJ1-1,TRBV19,NA,CASSIRVGGTEAFF,TGTGCCAGTAGTATAAGGGTGGGCGGGACTGAAGCTTTCTTT
few,14,TRBJ1-1,TRBV10-3,TRBD1,CAIKLSGQEGRAFF,TGTGCCATCAAATTGTCCGGACAGGAGGGTCGGGCTTTCTTT
NA,14,TRBJ2-3,TRBV18,NA,CASSLPHGTDTQYF,TGTGCCAGCTCACTCCCTCATGGCACAGATACGCAGTATTTT
NA,13,TRBJ2-3,TRBV28,NA,CASSYRGGNTQYF,TGTGCCAGCAGTTACAGGGGAGGGAATACGCAGTATTTT
NA,16,TRBJ1-2,TRBV5-1,TRBD1,CASSFQGQGELYGYTF,TGCGCCAGCAGCTTCCAAGGACAGGGCGAGCTATATGGCTACACCTTC
NA,17,TRBJ2-3,TRBV7-2,TRBD1,CASSLLLTGGGTDTQYF,TGTGCCAGCAGCTTACTATTAACAGGGGGCGGCACAGATACGCAGTATTTT
NA,20,TRBJ2-4,TRBV28,NA,CASSLPRGAGMGLAKNIQYF,TGTGCCAGCAGTTTACCCCGAGGGGCCGGGATGGGACTAGCCAAAAACATTCAGTACTTC
NA,17,TRBJ2-5,TRBV19,NA,CASSIDPGGTQQETQYF,TGTGCCAGTAGTATAGATCCCGGCGGGACACAACAAGAGACCCAGTACTTC
NA,14,TRBJ2-3,TRBV5-1,NA,CASSSRANTDTQYF,TGCGCCAGCAGCTCCCGGGCTAATACAGATACGCAGTATTTT
NA,16,TRBJ1-5,TRBV6-1,NA,CASSGEGRSSNQPQHF,TGTGCCAGCAGTGGAGAGGGACGATCTAGCAATCAGCCCCAGCATTTT
few,11,TRBJ2-7,TRBV6-1,TRBD2,CASSGEGEQYF,TGTGCCAGCAGTGGGGAGGGCGAGCAGTACTTC
NA,12,TRBJ2-7,TRBV28,NA,CASISPSGEQYF,TGTGCCAGCATCTCTCCCAGTGGCGAGCAGTACTTC
many,10,TRBJ1-1,TRBV29-1,NA,CSAQNTEAFF,TGCAGCGCCCAGAACACTGAAGCTTTCTTT
NA,16,TRBJ1-3,TRBV7-9,TRBD1,CASSSQDRGSGNTIYF,TGTGCCAGCAGCTCCCAAGACAGGGGCTCTGGAAACACCATATATTTT
NA,13,TRBJ2-1,TRBV5-1,TRBD1,CASRGQGENEQFF,TGCGCCAGTCGGGGACAGGGGGAAAATGAGCAGTTCTTC
NA,13,TRBJ1-2,TRBV6-6,NA,CASSLGQFGGYTF,TGTGCCAGCAGCCTGGGGCAATTTGGTGGCTACACCTTC
NA,15,TRBJ1-1,TRBV5-1,NA,CASSLVPDRNTEAFF,TGCGCCAGCAGCTTGGTTCCGGACAGGAACACTGAAGCTTTCTTT
NA,15,TRBJ2-5,TRBV5-1,NA,CASSRGAGNRETQYF,TGCGCCAGCAGCCGGGGGGCAGGGAACAGGGAGACCCAGTACTTC
NA,14,TRBJ2-2,TRBV7-7,NA,CASSFARDTGELFF,TGTGCCAGCAGCTTCGCTCGGGACACCGGGGAGCTGTTTTTT
NA,15,TRBJ1-4,TRBV7-9,TRBD1,CASSAQGGENEKLFF,TGTGCCAGCAGCGCTCAGGGGGGAGAGAATGAAAAACTGTTTTTT
NA,16,TRBJ2-3,TRBV13,TRBD2,CASSLGLAGASDTQYF,TGTGCCAGCAGCTTAGGCCTAGCGGGAGCCTCGGATACGCAGTATTTT
few,13,TRBJ2-3,TRBV5-1,NA,CASSLQFPDTQYF,TGCGCCAGCAGCTTGCAATTCCCAGATACGCAGTATTTT
NA,16,TRBJ2-3,TRBV6-1,NA,CASSEDWPGSTDTQYF,TGTGCCAGCAGTGAAGACTGGCCGGGGAGCACAGATACGCAGTATTTT
NA,14,TRBJ1-1,TRBV29-1,NA,CSVARDRRNTEAFF,TGCAGCGTCGCCCGCGACAGGAGGAACACTGAAGCTTTCTTT
once,16,TRBJ1-4,TRBV15,NA,CATSRDSAGSNEKLFF,TGTGCCACCAGCAGAGATTCGGCAGGGAGTAATGAAAAACTGTTTTTT
once,15,TRBJ2-6,TRBV5-1,NA,CASSGAEFGANVLTF,TGCGCCAGCAGCGGGGCGGAATTTGGGGCCAACGTCCTGACTTTC
NA,17,TRBJ1-2,TRBV28,TRBD1,CASSLLTTGTGTYGYTF,TGTGCCAGCAGTTTATTGACCACCGGGACAGGGACCTATGGCTACACCTTC
once,17,TRBJ1-2,TRBV19,NA,CASSIPPRSGANYGYTF,TGTGCCAGTAGTATTCCCCCCCGGTCGGGGGCTAACTATGGCTACACCTTC
NA,17,TRBJ2-5,TRBV5-1,TRBD2,CASSGGLAGALGETQYF,TGCGCCAGCAGCGGGGGGCTAGCGGGAGCACTCGGAGAGACCCAGTACTTC
few,13,TRBJ1-3,TRBV5-1,TRBD1,CASSLQTGGDRYF,TGCGCCAGCAGCTTACAGACAGGGGGAGATAGATATTTT
NA,13,TRBJ1-5,TRBV29-1,NA,CSVWAGSNQPQHF,TGCAGCGTTTGGGCAGGGAGCAATCAGCCCCAGCATTTT
NA,15,TRBJ2-1,TRBV12-5,TRBD2,CASGLVLAGVAEQFF,TGTGCTAGTGGTTTGGTACTAGCGGGAGTGGCTGAGCAGTTCTTC
NA,14,TRBJ2-2,TRBV19,NA,CATKRGFFTGELFF,TGTGCCACCAAACGGGGATTCTTCACCGGGGAGCTGTTTTTT
once,14,TRBJ1-1,TRBV5-1,TRBD1,CASSLQTGGTEAFF,TGCGCCAGCAGCCTACAGACAGGGGGCACTGAAGCTTTCTTT
NA,17,TRBJ2-6,TRBV30,NA,CAWAKGLLSSGANVLTF,TGTGCCTGGGCCAAAGGACTGTTAAGCTCTGGGGCCAACGTCCTGACTTTC
NA,18,TRBJ2-3,TRBV25-1,TRBD2,CASSVLAGGIFGTDTQYF,TGTGCCAGCAGTGTACTAGCGGGAGGGATCTTCGGCACAGATACGCAGTATTTT
NA,13,TRBJ1-1,TRBV4-3,NA,CASSQRGYTEAFF,TGCGCCAGCAGCCAAAGAGGGTATACTGAAGCTTTCTTT
many,16,TRBJ1-4,TRBV18,NA,CASSRPGQATNEKLFF,TGTGCCAGCTCACGCCCTGGGCAGGCAACTAATGAAAAACTGTTTTTT
NA,15,TRBJ2-5,TRBV7-6,NA,CASSPQGFGQETQYF,TGTGCCAGCAGCCCCCAGGGGTTTGGGCAAGAGACCCAGTACTTC
NA,22,TRBJ1-5,TRBV19,TRBD1,CASSPNKSGTGGQLYSNQPQHF,TGTGCCAGTAGTCCAAATAAATCCGGGACAGGGGGCCAACTTTATAGCAATCAGCCCCAGCATTTT
NA,17,TRBJ1-2,TRBV18,NA,CASSPRQVPNWDYGYTF,TGTGCCAGCTCACCTCGACAGGTTCCCAACTGGGACTATGGCTACACCTTC
NA,16,TRBJ2-1,TRBV28,TRBD2,CASSLWGGRAGGEQFF,TGTGCCAGCAGTTTATGGGGCGGGAGGGCCGGTGGTGAGCAGTTCTTC
NA,14,TRBJ2-3,TRBV30,TRBD2,CAWRLAGGPDTQYF,TGTGCCTGGAGGCTAGCGGGAGGGCCAGATACGCAGTATTTT
NA,13,TRBJ1-2,TRBV6-1,NA,CASSEYGNYGYTF,TGTGCCAGCAGTGAATACGGGAACTATGGCTACACCTTC
once,13,TRBJ1-3,TRBV7-2,NA,CASRGTAGNTIYF,TGTGCCAGCAGGGGGACGGCTGGAAACACCATATATTTT
NA,12,TRBJ2-5,TRBV6-1,NA,CASSRHQETQYF,TGTGCCAGCAGTCGCCACCAAGAGACCCAGTACTTC
NA,16,TRBJ1-5,TRBV7-8,TRBD1,CASSPGTDYSNQPQHF,TGTGCCAGCAGCCCAGGGACAGATTATAGCAATCAGCCCCAGCATTTT
NA,14,TRBJ1-6,TRBV27,NA,CASSLQGWNSPLHF,TGTGCCAGCAGTTTACAGGGTTGGAATTCACCCCTCCACTTT
many,14,TRBJ2-7,TRBV5-1,NA,CASRVDPLLYEQYF,TGCGCCAGCAGGGTGGATCCTCTATTGTACGAGCAGTACTTC
many,18,TRBJ2-2,TRBV28,TRBD2,CASSLILWTSGSIGELFF,TGTGCCAGCAGTTTAATTCTTTGGACTAGCGGGAGTATCGGGGAGCTGTTTTTT
once,15,TRBJ2-7,TRBV28,TRBD2,CASTVGASGSYEQYF,TGTGCCAGCACTGTTGGGGCTAGCGGCTCCTACGAGCAGTACTTC